One and the same sample provided the 10 T cell receptor beta chains below, sequenced in a study of shared clonotypes between healthy human individuals. Data came from immunoSEQ multiplex PCR; TCRdb stores just in-frame clones and leaves some out. This sample has approximately 2.3 million clones, with more than 85% found just once. Specimen: naive CD4+ T cells from PBMCs. Subset denoted: CD45RA+ positively selected. The source is a man younger than 30 in good health. Some clones in this sample may be carry-over from other donors' samples.

CDR3 nucleotide sequence: TGCGCCAGCAGCTTGGGTAACAGGGAAGAAAAACTGTTTTTT. It translates to CASSLGNREEKLFF. The rearrangement joins TRBV5-1 to TRBJ1-4, with D perhaps matching TRBD1 (6 bases). CDR3 size: 14 residues. Germline CDR1 reads SGHRS; CDR2 reads YFSETQ. V was cut by 0 bases and J by 8 bases, with 11 bases left in between.

As for this clone: Different DNA sequences within this sample yield the same CDR3. The chain is built from TRBV18 and TRBJ2-5, with D tentatively TRBD2 (6 bases). Trimming left V 0 bases short and J 4 bases short, with 9 bases between. CDR1 is KGHSH, CDR2 LQKENI, per germline. The CDR3 has 14 residues. CDR3 coding DNA: TGTGCCAGCTCACCACCGGGAGGAAGAGAGACCCAGTACTTC. Its translation is CASSPPGGRETQYF.

This clone was found a few times. The rearrangement links TRBV19 to TRBJ1-1, with 7 bases lining up with TRBD1. Germline trimming cut 7 bases from V and 3 bases from J; bases unmatched to any gene: 5. Germline V gives CDR1 LNHDA, CDR2 SQIVND (reference sequence). The CDR3 spans 13 residues. The CDR3 DNA is TGTGCCAGTACCCCCCAGGGGGACACTGAAGCTTTCTTT. Encoded protein: CASTPQGDTEAFF.

The table lists this clone with a count of one. V is TRBV28 and J is TRBJ1-1; D not certain. Germline V gene data show CDR1 as MDHEN and CDR2 as SYDVKM. The V gene lost 5 bases and the J gene lost 1 base, with 14 bases spanning the gap. The CDR3 consists of 15 residues. The CDR3 reads CASSTGASGNTEAFF. Here the CDR3 DNA reads TGTGCCAGCAGTACTGGAGCGTCCGGGAACACTGAAGCTTTCTTT.

This clone was observed a single time. V is TRBV29-1 and J is TRBJ2-7; 13 nucleotides agree with TRBD2. V was pared by 1 base and J by 6 bases, with 6 bases of the junction left unmatched. CDR3 length: 15 residues. From germline, CDR1 is SQVTM and CDR2 ANQGSEA. CDR3 nucleotides: TGCAGCGTTGAAGGGACTAGCGGGAGTTTAGGCGAGCAGTACTTC. Residues: CSVEGTSGSLGEQYF.

The CDR3 DNA follows: TGTGCCAGCAGTTTAAGGGTAGGTGGGGTTGGACCTTTCTTT. It encodes CASSLRVGGVGPFF. The rearrangement joins TRBV28 to TRBJ1-1, with no clear D. The CDR3 covers 14 residues. Germline lookup yields CDR1 MDHEN and CDR2 SYDVKM. V gave up 2 bases and J gave up 12 bases, with 19 bases separating them.

J is TRBJ1-4 and V is TRBV10-3, with TRBD1 matching 9 bases. J was trimmed by 3 bases and V by 6 bases; bases with no gene match: 5. This CDR3 has 15 residues. Germline CDR1 is ENHRY and CDR2 is SYGVKD. CDR3 in DNA: TGTGCCATCAGAGCGGGACAGGGCCCTAATGAAAAACTGTTTTTT. Its translation: CAIRAGQGPNEKLFF.

Written as DNA, the CDR3 is TGTGCCAGCGAGGAACTAGCGGGAGTGACCGGGGAGCTGTTTTTT. This translates into CASEELAGVTGELFF. The chain couples TRBV2 to TRBJ2-2; 11 bases agree with TRBD2. Germline CDR1 reads SNHLY; CDR2 reads FYNNEI. The CDR3 is 15 amino acids. V shed 8 bases, J shed 5 bases, and the junction held 7 bases outside the gene matches.

V is TRBV27 and J is TRBJ2-3; 7 positions agree with TRBD2. The CDR3 consists of 13 residues. CDR1 and CDR2 (germline): MNHEY, SMNVEV (reference sequence). V trimming: 10 bases; J trimming: 1 base; junction bases outside the gene matches: 5. The chain's CDR3 is CATKRGRTDTQYF. CDR3 nucleotides: TGTGCCACAAAGCGGGGCCGCACAGATACGCAGTATTTT.

The chain couples TRBV19 to TRBJ2-5; 7 bases line up with TRBD1. Germline values: CDR1 LNHDA, CDR2 SQIVND (reference sequence). The CDR3 has 13 amino acids. With V trimmed by 7 bases and J by 4 bases, 6 bases remained unmatched. CDR3 residues: CASTPTGSETQYF. The CDR3 coding sequence is TGTGCCAGTACGCCGACAGGGTCAGAGACCCAGTACTTC.